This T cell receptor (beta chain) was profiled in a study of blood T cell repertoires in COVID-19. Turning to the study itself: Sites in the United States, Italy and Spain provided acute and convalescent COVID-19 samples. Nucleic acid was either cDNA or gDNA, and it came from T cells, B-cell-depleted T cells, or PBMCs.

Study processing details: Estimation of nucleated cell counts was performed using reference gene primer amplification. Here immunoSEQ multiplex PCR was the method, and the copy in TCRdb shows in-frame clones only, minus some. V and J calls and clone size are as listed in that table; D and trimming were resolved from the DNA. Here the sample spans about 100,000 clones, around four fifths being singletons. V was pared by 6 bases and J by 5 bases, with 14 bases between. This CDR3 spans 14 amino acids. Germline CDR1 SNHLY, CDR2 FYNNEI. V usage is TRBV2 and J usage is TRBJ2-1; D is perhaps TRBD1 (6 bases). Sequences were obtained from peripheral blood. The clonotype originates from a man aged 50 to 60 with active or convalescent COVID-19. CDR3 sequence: CASRETGRDNEQFF. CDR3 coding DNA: TGTGCCAGCAGAGAGACAGGACGAGACAATGAGCAGTTCTTC.